These 13 T cell receptor beta chains came from one sample sequenced in a study of shared clonotypes between healthy human individuals. Positive CCR7 selection of CD45RO-negative cells yielded the naive CD8 cells, and terminally differentiated effector memory CD45RA+ cells were excluded. Clones were read by immunoSEQ multiplex PCR, and TCRdb kept only the in-frame ones, dropping some. The data hold about 2.1 million clones, with around 93% observed a single time. The sample consisted of naive CD8+ T cells from PBMCs. Receptors originate from a man between 18 and 35 years old in good health. Some clones in this sample may be carry-over from other donors' samples.

The chain is built from TRBV14 and TRBJ2-7; D is undetermined. The CDR3 runs 13 residues. Germline CDR1 reads SGHDN; CDR2 reads FVKESK. V was clipped by 5 bases and J by 4 bases, with 12 bases between them. CDR3 bases: TGTGCCAGCAGCGAGGACGGCTGGTACGAGCAGTACTTC. It is translated as CASSEDGWYEQYF.

The rearrangement uses TRBV7-7 and TRBJ2-5; no clear D. The CDR3 is made up of 15 amino acids. V dropped 2 bases and J dropped 5 bases, with 15 bases sitting between them. Germline V gives CDR1 SSHAT, CDR2 FNYEAQ (reference sequence). This chain's CDR3 is CASSLFVETVETQYF. The CDR3 DNA reads TGTGCCAGCAGCTTATTTGTCGAGACGGTGGAGACCCAGTACTTC. The full variable domain, rest sourced from reference TRBV7-7 and TRBJ2-5, is GAGVSQSPRYKVTKRGQDVTLRCDPISSHATLYWYQQALGQGPEFLTYFNYEAQPDKSGLPSDRFSAERPEGSISTLTIQRTEQRDSAMYRCASSLFVETVETQYFGPGTRLLVL.

The chain links TRBV29-1 to TRBJ2-2; 10 bases are shared with TRBD1. V was pared by 6 bases and J by 6 bases, with 4 bases of the junction left unmatched. This CDR3 has 13 amino acids. CDR1 and CDR2 (germline): SQVTM, ANQGSEA. CDR3 amino acids: CSVAGTGAGELFF. For the CDR3, the DNA is TGCAGCGTCGCCGGGACAGGGGCCGGGGAGCTGTTTTTT.

The chain couples TRBV2 to TRBJ1-2; D is undetermined. The CDR3 is 11 residues long. The V gene's germline CDR1 is SNHLY and CDR2 FYNNEI. V was clipped by 4 bases and J by 5 bases, with 5 bases between them. The CDR3 DNA reads TGTGCCAGCAGTGGGTCTTATGGCTACACCTTC. It specifies CASSGSYGYTF.

The chain combines TRBV6-1 with TRBJ2-7, with no clear D. The CDR3 covers 15 residues. Per the germline V gene, CDR1 is MNHNS and CDR2 is SASEGT. Trimming cost V 6 bases and J 0 bases, with 15 bases left between them. In nucleotides, the CDR3 is TGTGCCAGCAGCGCAGGAGTCCTTAGCTCCTACGAGCAGTACTTC. Its protein is CASSAGVLSSYEQYF.

The V gene is TRBV27, the J gene TRBJ2-7; 8 nucleotides align to TRBD1. The V gene's germline CDR1 is MNHEY and CDR2 SMNVEV (reference sequence). The CDR3 consists of 14 residues. J gave up 5 bases and V 6 bases, and 9 bases lay outside the gene matches. The CDR3 coding sequence is TGTGCCAGCAGCCTAGGCAGGGGGCCCGACGAGCAGTACTTC. Encoded protein: CASSLGRGPDEQYF.

V usage is TRBV6-7 and J usage is TRBJ2-5; tentatively, D is TRBD1 or TRBD2 (8 bases each). TRBV6-7 qualifies as an ORF whose function is uncertain. V lost 0 bases, J lost 5 bases, and 28 bases lay in between. This CDR3 region has 20 residues. In DNA, the CDR3 is TGTGCCAGCAGTTACTCGGACAGGGAGGCGAAATTAGCGGGGTCGGAGACCCAGTACTTC. Its translation is CASSYSDREAKLAGSETQYF.

The genes are TRBV5-1 and TRBJ2-3; 8 nucleotides align to TRBD2. Germline V lookup: CDR1 SGHRS, CDR2 YFSETQ. The CDR3 is 19 residues long. V was pared by 1 base and J by 0 bases, with 13 bases of the junction left unmatched. The CDR3 protein is CASSLTILNSGASTDTQYF. For the CDR3, the DNA is TGCGCCAGCAGCTTGACAATTCTCAATAGCGGGGCTAGCACAGATACGCAGTATTTT.

J is TRBJ2-1 and V is TRBV11-2, with 13 bases aligning to TRBD2. V lost 2 bases, J lost 5 bases, and 3 bases stayed unmatched. CDR3 length equals 16 residues. Per germline, CDR1 SGHAT and CDR2 FQNNGV. Here the CDR3 reads CASSLRLAGGDNEQFF. The CDR3 DNA reads TGTGCCAGCAGCTTAAGACTAGCGGGAGGTGACAATGAGCAGTTCTTC.

The sample holds one count of this clone. The CDR3 loop is CASSYVVVGGGLYF. The CDR3 nucleotides are TGTGCCAGCAGTTACGTAGTAGTCGGCGGGGGTCTGTACTTC. The chain couples TRBV6-5 to TRBJ2-7; 7 bases map to TRBD2. The CDR3 loop spans 14 amino acids. Germline CDR1 MNHEY, CDR2 SVGAGI. V lost 2 bases and J lost 12; bases outside the gene matches: 13.

This clone was recorded a few times. The rearrangement joins TRBV9 to TRBJ2-1; TRBD2 matches at 12 bases. After removal of 3 bases from V and 8 bases from J, the junction contained 3 bases not matched to a gene. Germline V gene sequence: CDR1 SGDLS, CDR2 YYNGEE. The CDR3 loop spans 14 amino acids. The CDR3, as DNA: TGTGCCAGCAGCGGACTAGCGGGAGACTATGAGCAGTTCTTC. It translates to CASSGLAGDYEQFF.

V gene TRBV4-2 combines with J gene TRBJ1-1; TRBD1 agrees at 9 bases. The junction had 6 bases not matched to a gene; V was cut back by 4 bases and J by 6 bases. CDR1 is LGHNA, CDR2 YNFKEQ, per germline. The CDR3 runs to 14 residues. The CDR3 sequence is CASSLGQGKAEAFF. CDR3 DNA sequence: TGTGCCAGCAGCCTCGGACAGGGGAAGGCTGAAGCTTTCTTT.

The genes are TRBV11-1 and TRBJ2-7, with TRBD2 identical over 9 bases. V gave up 0 bases and J gave up 5 bases; unmatched junction bases: 5. The CDR3 spans 15 residues. Germline V gene data show CDR1 as SGHAT and CDR2 as FQDESV (reference sequence). The CDR3 protein is CASSLAFGLANEQYF. CDR3 DNA sequence: TGTGCCAGCAGCTTAGCGTTCGGACTAGCGAACGAGCAGTACTTC.